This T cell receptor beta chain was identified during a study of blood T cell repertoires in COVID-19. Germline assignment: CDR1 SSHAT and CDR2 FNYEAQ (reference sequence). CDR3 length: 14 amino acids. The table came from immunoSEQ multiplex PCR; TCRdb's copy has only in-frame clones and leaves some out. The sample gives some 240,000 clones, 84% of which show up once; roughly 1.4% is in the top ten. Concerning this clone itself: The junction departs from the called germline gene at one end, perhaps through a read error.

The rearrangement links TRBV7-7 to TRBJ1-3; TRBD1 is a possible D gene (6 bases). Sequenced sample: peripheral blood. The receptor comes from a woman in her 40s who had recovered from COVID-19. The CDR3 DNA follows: TGTGCTAGCAGCTGTGAACAGGGATGGGACACCATATATTTT. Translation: CASSCEQGWDTIYF.